This T cell receptor (beta chain) was observed in a study of Graves' ophthalmopathy and Graves' hyperthyroidism. CDR3 regions of TCR beta were amplified from RNA transcripts. The first round was an RT-PCR with HTBI primers, and the second round was a multiplex PCR. TCRdb re-derived calls from the multiplex PCR reads in MiXCR, one entry per CDR3 protein. The table shows about 500,000 distinct CDR3 sequences, with 35% to 40% occurring only once. Remarks on this clonotype: The antigen remains undetermined.

Establishment of the diagnosis relied upon clinical symptoms, serum thyroxine, TRAb, thyroid ultrasound and orbital computed tomography. CDR1 is SGHVS and CDR2 is FNYEAQ in the germline V gene. The CDR3 runs 18 residues. Trimming removed 4 bases from V and 4 bases from J, with 25 bases in between. General study points: Most thyroid clonotypes with frequency above 0.001 were detected in blood too. The model predicted ophthalmopathy progression with about 71% sensitivity and 72% to 85% specificity.

The sample consisted of peripheral blood or thyroid tissue (not recorded which). The chain combines TRBV7-6 with TRBJ2-5; D perhaps matches TRBD1 (9 bases). The clonotype originates from an adult man with Graves' hyperthyroidism. The CDR3 DNA follows: TGTGCCAGCAGCTCGACTGGCACCGGGACAGGGACTAGAGAGACCCAGTACTTC. Protein: CASSSTGTGTGTRETQYF. The variable domain in full, completed from reference TRBV7-6 and TRBJ2-5, reads GAGVSQSPRYKVTKRGQDVALRCDPISGHVSLYWYRQALGQGPEFLTYFNYEAQQDKSGLPNDRFSAERPEGSISTLTIQRTEQRDSAMYRCASSSTGTGTGTRETQYFGPGTRLLVL.